The 30 T cell receptor beta chains below were found in one sample sequenced in a study of shared clonotypes between healthy human individuals. Libraries were prepared by immunoSEQ multiplex PCR; TCRdb keeps only in-frame clonotypes and omits some of them. The sample has a few million clones; over 90% are singletons. Source material: naive CD4+ T cells from PBMCs. Subset here: CD45RA+ positively selected. The origin of the receptors is a young man in good health. Some clones in this sample may be carry-over from other donors' samples.

A word on this clone: Within the sample, other DNA sequences also encode this same CDR3. The chain links TRBV6-5 to TRBJ1-2; 8 bases align to TRBD1. The V segment lost 2 bases and the J segment 4 bases; nucleotides outside the gene matches: 3. In germline, CDR1 is MNHEY, CDR2 SVGAGI. The CDR3 is 14 amino acids. In DNA, the CDR3 is TGTGCCAGCAGTTACCTAGGACAGGGCTATGGCTACACCTTC. It codes for CASSYLGQGYGYTF.

V and J are TRBV6-1 and TRBJ2-1; D might be TRBD1 or TRBD2, each matching 5 bases. Between the trimmed V and J ends, which lost 7 bases and 3 bases, there was a span of 13 bases. CDR3 size: 14 residues. Germline V CDR1 and CDR2: MNHNS, SASEGT. CDR3: CASTDYGGYNEQFF. CDR3 bases: TGTGCCAGCACCGACTATGGGGGCTACAATGAGCAGTTCTTC.

V usage is TRBV5-5 and J usage is TRBJ1-4, with a weak D call TRBD1 (6 bases). The CDR3 is 16 residues long. Germline V gives CDR1 SGHKS, CDR2 YYEKEE (reference sequence). With 4 bases removed from V and 3 bases from J, the gap between germline ends came to 16 bases. CDR3 in amino acids: CASSGGRTVPNEKLFF. The CDR3, as DNA: TGTGCCAGCAGCGGTGGGCGGACAGTTCCTAATGAAAAACTGTTTTTT.

The chain combines TRBV2 with TRBJ2-3; D gene uncertain. Germline values: CDR1 SNHLY, CDR2 FYNNEI. This CDR3 has 15 amino acids. The V gene lost 7 bases and the J gene lost 6 bases, with 20 bases spanning the gap. The chain's CDR3 is CASNERPILGDTQYF. CDR3 bases: TGTGCCAGCAACGAAAGACCCATCCTGGGGGATACGCAGTATTTT.

The rearrangement joins TRBV19 to TRBJ1-1; a possible D gene is TRBD1 (5 bases). Trimming shortened V by 7 bases and J by 6 bases, and 21 bases separated the two germline ends. This CDR3 spans 15 amino acids. CDR1 is LNHDA and CDR2 is SQIVND in the germline V gene (reference sequence). CDR3 region: CASITAGAGAAEAFF. The DNA for the CDR3 is TGTGCCAGTATCACCGCCGGGGCCGGGGCGGCTGAAGCTTTCTTT.

The chain recombines TRBV28 with TRBJ1-3, with TRBD1 as a possible D gene (5 bases). The V gene's germline CDR1 is MDHEN and CDR2 SYDVKM. V was shortened by 5 bases and J by 4 bases, with 15 bases between the two germline ends. The CDR3 sequence is 15 residues long. CDR3 in amino acids: CASSPTGGSGNTIYF. Here the CDR3 DNA reads TGTGCCAGCAGTCCGACCGGGGGGTCCGGAAACACCATATATTTT.

The chain has TRBV28 and TRBJ2-5; 10 nucleotides agree with TRBD1. Germline V CDR1 and CDR2: MDHEN, SYDVKM. The CDR3 runs 13 residues. V gave up 6 bases and J gave up 11 bases; unmatched junction bases: 9. The CDR3 loop reads CASSARDRGVQYF. The CDR3 bases are TGTGCCAGCAGCGCCCGGGACAGGGGAGTTCAGTACTTC.

This clone was detected only once. The CDR3 sequence: CASSYSGPKVGKLFF. The DNA of the CDR3 is TGTGCCAGCAGTTACTCGGGCCCAAAGGTGGGAAAACTGTTTTTT. This sequence joins TRBV6-5 and TRBJ1-4; D is unclear. Germline CDR1 is MNHEY and CDR2 is SVGAGI. CDR3 length: 15 amino acids. Trimming left V 0 bases short and J 10 bases short, with 15 bases between.

This clone has just one count. The chain uses TRBV7-2 and TRBJ2-7; 8 bases line up with TRBD1. The CDR3 has 17 residues. V lost 1 base, J lost 0 bases, and 8 bases stayed unmatched. The germline CDR1 and CDR2 sequences are SGHTA and FQGNSA. The CDR3 DNA follows: TGTGCCAGCAGCTTAGACAGGGGACAGGCTGGCTCCTACGAGCAGTACTTC. As protein: CASSLDRGQAGSYEQYF. Full variable domain (outside the CDR3, taken from reference TRBV7-2 and TRBJ2-7): GAGVSQSPSNKVTEKGKDVELRCDPISGHTALYWYRQSLGQGLEFLIYFQGNSAPDKSGLPSDRFSAERTGGSVSTLTIQRTQQEDSAVYLCASSLDRGQAGSYEQYFGPGTRLTVT.

This chain uses TRBV6-4 with TRBJ1-1, with 9 bases aligning to TRBD1. The CDR3 sequence is 14 residues long. From germline, CDR1 is MRHNA and CDR2 SNTAGT. This chain's CDR3 is CSHGTGNWDTEAFF. CDR3 in DNA: TGTTCCCACGGGACAGGGAATTGGGACACTGAAGCTTTCTTT.

The V gene is TRBV18, the J gene TRBJ2-1, with 7 bases identical to TRBD1. The V gene end was trimmed by 5 bases and the J gene end by 2 bases; junction bases not matched to a gene: 6. This CDR3 has 15 residues. Germline V gene data show CDR1 as KGHSH and CDR2 as LQKENI. CDR3 sequence reads: CASSDPRGTYNEQFF. In DNA form, the CDR3 reads TGTGCCAGCTCAGACCCCAGGGGGACCTACAATGAGCAGTTCTTC. Looking up the rest from reference TRBV18 and TRBJ2-1 gives the full variable domain: NAGVMQNPRHLVRRRGQEARLRCSPMKGHSHVYWYRQLPEEGLKFMVYLQKENIIDESGMPKERFSAEFPKEGPSILRIQQVVRGDSAAYFCASSDPRGTYNEQFFGPGTRLTVL.

The chain links TRBV6-5 to TRBJ1-4; 8 positions match TRBD1. The length of the CDR3 is 15 residues. CDR1 is MNHEY and CDR2 is SVGAGI in the germline V gene. V shed 2 bases and J 3 bases; nucleotides not matched to a gene: 2. CDR3 nucleotides: TGTGCCAGCAGTTACCTGGGACAGGCTAATGAAAAACTGTTTTTT. As protein: CASSYLGQANEKLFF.

In its sample, this clone was seen once. V and J are TRBV18 and TRBJ2-2, with 11 bases fitting TRBD1. Trimming cost V 0 bases and J 2 bases; bases outside gene matches: 2. Germline V lookup: CDR1 KGHSH, CDR2 LQKENI. The CDR3 has 17 amino acids. The CDR3 coding sequence is TGTGCCAGCTCACCACCGGACAGGGGGCGTAACACCGGGGAGCTGTTTTTT. Protein product: CASSPPDRGRNTGELFF.

The genes are TRBV30 and TRBJ1-4, with D perhaps TRBD1 (5 bases). The CDR3 sequence is 18 residues long. Germline V gene data show CDR1 as GTSNPN and CDR2 as SVGIG (reference sequence). The germline V and J ends were trimmed by 0 bases and 2 bases, with 19 bases remaining between them. The CDR3: CAWSVPSGRGPTNEKLFF. DNA for the CDR3: TGTGCCTGGAGTGTACCGAGTGGACGGGGACCCACTAATGAAAAACTGTTTTTT.

Regarding this clone: Other DNA sequences in the sample encode the same CDR3. V gene TRBV28 combines with J gene TRBJ2-3, with 12 bases aligning to TRBD2. With V trimmed by 5 bases and J by 4 bases, 4 bases remained unmatched. CDR1 and CDR2 from the germline V gene are MDHEN and SYDVKM. The CDR3 consists of 15 residues. CDR3 region: CASSPSGRAPDTQYF. The CDR3 nucleotides are TGTGCCAGCAGTCCTAGCGGGAGGGCCCCAGATACGCAGTATTTT. The full variable domain, completed using reference TRBV28 and TRBJ2-3, is DVKVTQSSRYLVKRTGEKVFLECVQDMDHENMFWYRQDPGLGLRLIYFSYDVKMKEKGDIPEGYSVSREKKERFSLILESASTNQTSMYLCASSPSGRAPDTQYFGPGTRLTVL.

This clone was seen only once. This sequence joins TRBV18 and TRBJ1-1, with TRBD1 identical over 7 bases. The CDR3 consists of 13 residues. V gave up 6 bases and J gave up 6 bases; unmatched junction bases: 7. Germline V gene lookup returns CDR1 KGHSH and CDR2 LQKENI. The CDR3 reads CASSNGQDPEAFF. The DNA of the CDR3 is TGTGCCAGCTCGAACGGACAGGACCCTGAAGCTTTCTTT.

CDR3 sequence (DNA): TGCAGCGTGACAGGGGGCGACTATGGCTACACCTTC. Protein product: CSVTGGDYGYTF. This chain links TRBV29-1 with TRBJ1-2; 10 nucleotides match TRBD1. V was clipped by 6 bases and J by 3 bases; unmatched bases: 1. The CDR3 consists of 12 residues. Looked up from germline, CDR1 is SQVTM and CDR2 is ANQGSEA.

V is TRBV27 and J is TRBJ2-6; no firm D call. The length of the CDR3 is 15 residues. The V gene lost 5 bases and the J gene lost 2 bases, with 10 bases spanning the gap. Germline CDR1 MNHEY, CDR2 SMNVEV (reference sequence). CDR3 loop: CASSPTVAGANVLTF. Written as DNA, the CDR3 is TGTGCCAGCAGTCCCACAGTAGCTGGGGCCAACGTCCTGACTTTC.

The chain combines TRBV11-1 with TRBJ2-2, with a possible D match to TRBD1 (6 bases). CDR3 size: 14 residues. V shed 5 bases and J shed 6 bases, with 13 bases lying between them. The V gene's germline CDR1 is SGHAT and CDR2 FQDESV (reference sequence). The chain's CDR3 is CASSPSGEPGELFF. The CDR3 coding sequence is TGTGCCAGCAGCCCATCAGGGGAACCCGGGGAGCTGTTTTTT.

This sequence joins TRBV30 and TRBJ1-1; 10 bases agree with TRBD1. The CDR3 loop spans 12 amino acids. Unmatched junction bases numbered 2, after V lost 8 bases and J lost 2 bases. Germline V lookup: CDR1 GTSNPN, CDR2 SVGIG (reference sequence). The CDR3 sequence: CARDRGNTEAFF. Here the CDR3 DNA reads TGTGCCCGGGACAGGGGAAACACTGAAGCTTTCTTT.

Note on this clone: The junction and the germline gene differ at one end; a read error may be behind it. The chain combines TRBV28 with TRBJ2-7; 8 nucleotides align to TRBD2. The germline V gene encodes CDR1 MDHEN and CDR2 SYDVKM. The CDR3 consists of 13 residues. CDR3 bases: TGTGCCGGCAGTCTGAGCGGGAGTGGCTTGCAGTACTTC. It is translated as CAGSLSGSGLQYF.

V usage is TRBV30 and J usage is TRBJ2-2, with D possibly matching TRBD2 (6 bases). The CDR3 is 16 residues long. Germline V gene data show CDR1 as GTSNPN and CDR2 as SVGIG (reference sequence). V lost 2 bases, J lost 4 bases, and 17 bases lay in between. The DNA for the CDR3 is TGTGCCTGGAGTCCCCGTTACGGGAGAGGCACCGGGGAGCTGTTTTTT. Translating it yields CAWSPRYGRGTGELFF.

This clone has more than one count but fewer than ten. The J gene is TRBJ1-1, the V gene TRBV2; D is unclear. The CDR3 has 14 residues. Trimming took off 3 bases at V and 3 bases at J, with 11 bases between the two ends. In germline, CDR1 is SNHLY, CDR2 FYNNEI. DNA of the CDR3: TGTGCCAGCAGTGACGGTCGTCTGGACACTGAAGCTTTCTTT. Translation gives CASSDGRLDTEAFF.

This clone is a singleton in its sample. V usage is TRBV13 and J usage is TRBJ2-1; the match to TRBD2 covers 8 bases. The germline gives CDR1 PRHDT, CDR2 FYEKMQ (reference sequence). V lost 4 bases to trimming and J lost 8 bases; unmatched junction nucleotides: 16. CDR3 length: 17 residues. The CDR3 nucleotides are TGTGCCAGCAGCTCCATCCGTGGGACTAGGGGGGCCGATGAGCAGTTCTTC. This gives the protein CASSSIRGTRGADEQFF.

For this clone: Other nucleotide sequences in the sample specify the same CDR3. The rearrangement uses TRBV5-4 and TRBJ2-7; the D gene could be TRBD1 or TRBD2 (5 bases each). Germline CDR1 reads SGHNT; CDR2 reads YYREEE (reference sequence). This CDR3 region has 15 residues. Trimming removed 0 bases at V and 0 bases at J, with 10 bases between. The CDR3 sequence: CASSLGGRGSYEQYF. DNA of the CDR3: TGTGCCAGCAGCTTGGGGGGACGGGGCTCCTACGAGCAGTACTTC.

This chain connects TRBV7-9 to TRBJ2-7; 10 bases are a match to TRBD2. J was trimmed by 4 bases and V by 5 bases; bases with no gene match: 8. Germline CDR1 and CDR2: SEHNR and FQNEAQ (reference sequence). This CDR3 region has 15 residues. The CDR3 loop reads CASSHTSGALYEQYF. The CDR3 coding sequence is TGTGCCAGCAGCCACACTAGCGGGGCCCTTTACGAGCAGTACTTC.

This clone has only one observation. The J gene is TRBJ1-4, the V gene TRBV28; the D gene is possibly TRBD1 (6 bases). The CDR3 runs 13 residues. In germline, CDR1 is MDHEN, CDR2 SYDVKM. Trimming cost V 5 bases and J 13 bases, with 17 bases left between them. The CDR3 loop reads CASSPTGLRGLFF. CDR3 DNA sequence: TGTGCCAGCAGTCCAACAGGGTTGAGAGGACTGTTTTTT.

This chain connects TRBV2 to TRBJ1-3, with a weak D call TRBD1 (6 bases). V lost 3 bases to trimming and J lost 4 bases, with 13 bases between them. Germline V gene data show CDR1 as SNHLY and CDR2 as FYNNEI. The CDR3 runs to 15 residues. The CDR3 sequence is CASSDRGLGGNTIYF. DNA for the CDR3: TGTGCCAGCAGTGACAGGGGACTAGGAGGAAACACCATATATTTT. The whole variable domain, filled in from reference TRBV2 and TRBJ1-3, reads EPEVTQTPSHQVTQMGQEVILRCVPISNHLYFYWYRQILGQKVEFLVSFYNNEISEKSEIFDDQFSVERPDGSNFTLKIRSTKLEDSAMYFCASSDRGLGGNTIYFGEGSWLTVV.

This clone was seen just once. The chain recombines TRBV29-1 with TRBJ2-7, with TRBD1 matching over 8 bases. This CDR3 contains 15 residues. Trimming took 6 bases from V and 5 from J; bases not matched to a gene: 15. CDR1 is SQVTM and CDR2 is ANQGSEA in the germline V gene. The CDR3 loop is CSVEGASDRVDEQYF. The CDR3 DNA sequence: TGCAGCGTGGAGGGGGCCTCGGACAGGGTTGACGAGCAGTACTTC.

V and J are TRBV5-1 and TRBJ1-5; 7 bases line up with TRBD1. Trimming removed 4 bases from V and 6 bases from J; junction bases left unmatched: 7. CDR3 length: 14 amino acids. Germline CDR1 SGHRS, CDR2 YFSETQ. CDR3 sequence: CASSQYRGSQPQHF. The CDR3, as DNA: TGCGCCAGCAGCCAATACAGGGGATCTCAGCCCCAGCATTTT. The whole variable domain, filled in from reference TRBV5-1 and TRBJ1-5, reads KAGVTQTPRYLIKTRGQQVTLSCSPISGHRSVSWYQQTPGQGLQFLFEYFSETQRNKGNFPGRFSGRQFSNSRSEMNVSTLELGDSALYLCASSQYRGSQPQHFGDGTRLSIL.